The 19 T cell receptor beta chains in this list originate from one sample, sequenced in a study of lymphopenia after photon versus proton radiotherapy. The table came from immunoSEQ multiplex PCR; TCRdb's copy has only in-frame clones and leaves some out. The sample contains over 40,000 clones, about 92% of which appear only once. The sequenced sample was peripheral blood, obtained from a patient treated with photon-based radiotherapy. Source of these receptors: a woman aged 35 to 49 with cholangiocarcinoma.

In this sample, this clone turned up once. The genes are TRBV4-3 and TRBJ1-2; a possible D gene is TRBD1 (5 bases). CDR1 and CDR2 from the germline V gene are LGHNA and YSLEER. Between the trimmed V and J ends, which lost 0 bases and 0 bases, there was a span of 8 bases. The CDR3 sequence is 15 residues long. CDR3 in DNA: TGCGCCAGCAGCCAAGAGGGGGGAGCTAACTATGGCTACACCTTC. It yields the protein CASSQEGGANYGYTF.

The chain has TRBV19 and TRBJ2-1; 11 bases line up with TRBD2. V dropped 3 bases and J dropped 5; count of bases not matched to a gene: 18. The CDR3 consists of 20 residues. Germline-derived CDR1 and CDR2 are LNHDA and SQIVND (reference sequence). CDR3 sequence reads: CASSIEASGGINPANNEQFF. CDR3 bases: TGTGCCAGTAGTATTGAGGCTAGCGGGGGGATTAACCCCGCCAACAATGAGCAGTTCTTC.

V usage is TRBV5-1 and J usage is TRBJ2-1; D possibly corresponds to TRBD1 (5 bases). The V end was cut by 4 bases, the J end by 12 bases, with 17 bases between. The CDR3 contains 13 residues. Germline CDR1 SGHRS, CDR2 YFSETQ. In DNA, the CDR3 is TGCGCCAGCAGCAGTGAGGACACGTCAGGGCAGTTCTTC. It is translated as CASSSEDTSGQFF.

The V and J genes are TRBV7-9 and TRBJ2-1, with D hard to call. Germline V gives CDR1 SEHNR, CDR2 FQNEAQ (reference sequence). The CDR3 has 16 residues. The germline V and J ends were trimmed by 5 bases and 1 base, with 15 bases remaining between them. CDR3 loop: CASSQPDPTSYNEQFF. The CDR3 nucleotides read TGTGCCAGCAGCCAGCCTGATCCGACTTCCTACAATGAGCAGTTCTTC.

The chain couples TRBV5-1 to TRBJ2-2, with D uncertain. V shed 0 bases and J shed 4 bases, with 10 bases lying between them. CDR3 length equals 15 residues. Germline CDR1 reads SGHRS; CDR2 reads YFSETQ. This CDR3 reads CASSLATLTTGELFF. The CDR3 region has the DNA TGCGCCAGCAGCTTGGCCACCCTCACCACCGGGGAGCTGTTTTTT.

The rearrangement uses TRBV29-1 and TRBJ1-2; possible D gene TRBD1, 6 bases. The V gene lost 5 bases and the J gene lost 8 bases, with 12 bases spanning the gap. The CDR3 totals 11 residues. Germline V lookup: CDR1 SQVTM, CDR2 ANQGSEA. For the CDR3, the DNA is TGCAGCGTTCGGTCAGGGGACGGCTACACCTTC. This sequence encodes CSVRSGDGYTF. The full variable domain, rest sourced from reference TRBV29-1 and TRBJ1-2, is SAVISQKPSRDICQRGTSLTIQCQVDSQVTMMFWYRQQPGQSLTLIATANQGSEATYESGFVIDKFPISRPNLTFSTLTVSNMSPEDSSIYLCSVRSGDGYTFGSGTRLTVV.

The V gene is TRBV5-4, the J gene TRBJ2-2, with a tentative D call TRBD2 (5 bases). Germline V CDR1 and CDR2: SGHNT, YYREEE (reference sequence). V was cut by 6 bases and J by 4 bases, with 13 bases left in between. CDR3 length: 14 residues. The CDR3 sequence is CASTTPAGTGELFF. The CDR3 bases are TGTGCCAGCACTACCCCGGCGGGCACCGGGGAGCTGTTTTTT.

V and J are TRBV18 and TRBJ1-5, with TRBD1 matching over 9 bases. After removal of 2 bases from V and 7 bases from J, the junction contained 6 bases not matched to a gene. Looked up from germline, CDR1 is KGHSH and CDR2 is LQKENI. This CDR3 has 15 residues. The DNA of the CDR3 is TGTGCCAGCTCACCAGTTACAGGGGGCGCCCAGCCCCAGCATTTT. It specifies CASSPVTGGAQPQHF.

The chain combines TRBV7-2 with TRBJ2-7; TRBD2 matches 11 bases. Germline V lookup: CDR1 SGHTA, CDR2 FQGNSA. This CDR3 has 17 amino acids. The J segment lost 4 bases and the V segment lost 3 bases, leaving 11 bases of the junction unmatched. CDR3 in amino acids: CASSFAQPLAGAYEQYF. As DNA, the CDR3 is TGTGCCAGCAGCTTCGCCCAGCCACTAGCGGGAGCGTACGAGCAGTACTTC.

The chain carries TRBV7-6 and TRBJ2-2, with TRBD1 as a possible D gene (6 bases). Germline V gene sequence: CDR1 SGHVS, CDR2 FNYEAQ. There are 14 residues in the CDR3. Trimming stripped 5 bases from V and 6 bases from J, with 13 bases between. The CDR3 spells CASSVTQGPGELFF. The DNA of the CDR3 is TGTGCCAGCAGCGTTACACAGGGCCCCGGGGAGCTGTTTTTT.

The chain combines TRBV19 with TRBJ1-1, with 8 bases aligning to TRBD1. The CDR3 totals 17 residues. The V and J ends lost 8 bases and 4 bases, in that order; junction bases with no gene match: 18. From germline, CDR1 is LNHDA and CDR2 SQIVND (reference sequence). CDR3 DNA sequence: TGTGCCAGTGCTATCCAGGGGGCGCGTTTTAAGAGCACTGAAGCTTTCTTT. Protein sequence: CASAIQGARFKSTEAFF.

This chain links TRBV25-1 with TRBJ2-7, with 11 bases matching TRBD2. Germline V gene lookup returns CDR1 MGHDK and CDR2 SYGVNS. The ends lost 3 bases at V and 0 bases at J; junction bases unmatched: 4. The CDR3 covers 16 residues. CDR3 sequence reads: CASSEPGTSGSYEQYF. CDR3 DNA: TGTGCCAGCAGTGAGCCCGGGACTAGCGGCTCCTACGAGCAGTACTTC.

The V call is TRBV29-1, the J call TRBJ1-3, with D uncertain. Trimming removed 3 bases at V and 0 bases at J, with 9 bases between. From germline, CDR1 is SQVTM and CDR2 ANQGSEA. This CDR3 contains 14 residues. The CDR3 loop reads CSVESGNSGNTIYF. CDR3 nucleotides: TGCAGCGTTGAGTCGGGGAACTCTGGAAACACCATATATTTT.

V usage is TRBV5-1 and J usage is TRBJ2-1; 10 bases agree with TRBD2. The V segment lost 0 bases and the J segment 9 bases; nucleotides outside the gene matches: 21. The CDR3 runs 20 residues. Germline-derived CDR1 and CDR2 are SGHRS and YFSETQ. DNA of the CDR3: TGCGCCAGCAGCTTGGTATCCAGGACATACCAGCGGGGGGGCCGCGGTGAGCAGTTCTTC. Protein product: CASSLVSRTYQRGGRGEQFF.

In this sample, this clone turned up a few times. The genes are TRBV27 and TRBJ1-1; D gene unclear. V lost 3 bases and J 2 bases, leaving 7 bases between the germline ends. Germline V gene sequence: CDR1 MNHEY, CDR2 SMNVEV (reference sequence). The CDR3 consists of 13 residues. The CDR3 bases are TGTGCCAGCAGTTTCTGGGGTAACACTGAAGCTTTCTTT. Protein product: CASSFWGNTEAFF.

This clone came up once. V usage is TRBV7-3 and J usage is TRBJ1-2; no definite D call. The CDR3 is 12 amino acids. Germline V gene sequence: CDR1 SGHTA, CDR2 FQGTGA. Trimming removed 7 bases at V and 7 bases at J, with 13 bases between. The CDR3, as DNA: TGTGCCAGCACCAACCCTGGGTCTGGCTACACCTTC. Its protein is CASTNPGSGYTF. The whole variable domain, filled in from reference TRBV7-3 and TRBJ1-2, reads GAGVSQTPSNKVTEKGKYVELRCDPISGHTALYWYRQSLGQGPEFLIYFQGTGAADDSGLPNDRFFAVRPEGSVSTLKIQRTERGDSAVYLCASTNPGSGYTFGSGTRLTVV.

The chain employs TRBV19 and TRBJ1-1; D is unclear. The CDR3 has 14 amino acids. The ends were cut back, 5 bases at V and 5 bases at J, with 15 bases in the middle. In germline, CDR1 is LNHDA, CDR2 SQIVND (reference sequence). CDR3 DNA: TGTGCCAGTAGTCTCGAGGGCCAGAGGACTGAAGCTTTCTTT. This gives the protein CASSLEGQRTEAFF. Variable domain in full (rest from reference TRBV19 and TRBJ1-1): DGGITQSPKYLFRKEGQNVTLSCEQNLNHDAMYWYRQDPGQGLRLIYYSQIVNDFQKGDIAEGYSVSREKKESFPLTVTSAQKNPTAFYLCASSLEGQRTEAFFGQGTRLTVV.

V is TRBV9 and J is TRBJ1-2; no reliable D call. This CDR3 is built from 14 residues. Trimming shortened V by 6 bases and J by 4 bases, and 16 bases separated the two germline ends. Per germline, CDR1 SGDLS and CDR2 YYNGEE. The CDR3 spells CASNPGEGGYGYTF. DNA of the CDR3: TGTGCCAGCAACCCCGGGGAAGGAGGCTATGGCTACACCTTC.

This chain links TRBV29-1 with TRBJ2-3; D may be TRBD1 (7 bases). This CDR3 spans 13 amino acids. Germline CDR1 reads SQVTM; CDR2 reads ANQGSEA. Between the trimmed V and J ends, which lost 6 bases and 2 bases, there was a span of 12 bases. CDR3 sequence: CSVQGGPTDTQYF. CDR3 bases: TGCAGCGTGCAGGGGGGCCCCACAGATACGCAGTATTTT.